Listed below are T cell receptor beta chains from one sample, sequenced in a study of OX40 agonist ivuxolimab in advanced cancers. Assay: immunoSEQ multiplex PCR; the TCRdb copy retains only in-frame clones and omits some. The sample has 90,000 to 130,000 clones; more than 85% are singletons. The sample in question was CD4+ or CD8+ T cells sorted from blood, obtained in a trial of the OX40 agonist ivuxolimab. Receptor source: an adult with an advanced solid tumor such as melanoma, head and neck, liver or kidney cancer. Each CDR3 is given with its conserved first and last residue. A D gene is named only where the DNA matches it firmly. Not every row has a clone size; where given, it reads once, few, many or a size class.

-	TRBV15	TRBJ2-7	TRBD1	CATSRTITGQGAYEQYF	TGTGCCACCAGCAGAACTATAACGGGACAGGGGGCCTACGAGCAGTACTTC
-	TRBV2	TRBJ2-3	TRBD2	CASKYLLAGGKTDTQYF	TGTGCCAGCAAATACCTACTAGCGGGAGGGAAGACAGATACGCAGTATTTT
-	TRBV6-6	TRBJ1-1	-	CASSPSPRRAEAFF	TGTGCCAGCAGTCCCTCTCCCCGGCGAGCTGAAGCTTTCTTT
-	TRBV30	TRBJ1-5	TRBD1	CAWSVGGNRGGQPQHF	TGTGCCTGGAGTGTCGGAGGCAACAGGGGTGGTCAGCCCCAGCATTTT
-	TRBV5-6	TRBJ1-2	TRBD1	CASSLARGTGAGYTF	TGTGCCAGCAGCTTGGCCCGCGGGACAGGGGCTGGCTACACCTTC
once	TRBV11-3	TRBJ2-1	TRBD2	CASRLAGGIPYNEQFF	TGTGCCAGCAGGTTAGCGGGAGGAATCCCCTACAATGAGCAGTTCTTC
once	TRBV5-1	TRBJ2-1	-	CASSLVGVSYNEQFF	TGCGCCAGCAGCTTGGTCGGGGTCTCCTACAATGAGCAGTTCTTC
-	TRBV5-1	TRBJ2-6	-	CASSPGLGFSSGANVLTF	TGCGCCAGCAGCCCCGGACTGGGTTTTAGTTCTGGGGCCAACGTCCTGACTTTC
-	TRBV6-5	TRBJ2-7	TRBD1	CATQRSRDRAHEQYF	TGTGCCACCCAGAGAAGCCGGGACAGGGCCCACGAGCAGTACTTC
-	TRBV6-5	TRBJ2-1	TRBD2	CASRGAGNSYNEQFF	TGTGCCAGCAGGGGAGCGGGGAACTCCTACAATGAGCAGTTCTTC
-	TRBV5-5	TRBJ1-5	-	CASSSTGNSNQPQHF	TGTGCCAGCAGCTCTACAGGGAATAGCAATCAGCCCCAGCATTTT
-	TRBV7-9	TRBJ2-5	-	CASSRSVETQYF	TGTGCCAGCAGCCGTTCGGTAGAGACCCAGTACTTC
-	TRBV6-1	TRBJ2-7	TRBD1	CASSEGEGQGAYEQYF	TGTGCCAGCAGTGAAGGGGAAGGACAGGGGGCCTACGAGCAGTACTTC
once	TRBV30	TRBJ1-2	TRBD1	CAWAGQGGGYTF	TGTGCCTGGGCTGGACAGGGTGGTGGCTACACCTTC
-	TRBV30	TRBJ1-6	TRBD1	CAYGTANSPLHF	TGTGCCTACGGGACAGCTAATTCACCCCTCCACTTT
-	TRBV29-1	TRBJ1-2	TRBD1	CSVGSTGEVYGYTF	TGCAGCGTTGGGTCCACAGGGGAAGTCTATGGCTACACCTTC
-	TRBV10-3	TRBJ2-7	TRBD2	CASSEFGTSTYEQYF	TGTGCCAGCAGTGAATTTGGGACTAGCACCTACGAGCAGTACTTC
-	TRBV10-3	TRBJ1-4	-	CAISGQGSEKLFF	TGTGCCATCAGTGGTCAGGGAAGTGAAAAACTGTTTTTT
-	TRBV19	TRBJ2-7	-	CASSPLYEQYF	TGTGCCAGTAGTCCCTTGTACGAGCAGTACTTC
-	TRBV11-2	TRBJ1-3	-	CASSPALSSGNTIYF	TGTGCCAGCAGCCCGGCCCTGAGCTCTGGAAACACCATATATTTT